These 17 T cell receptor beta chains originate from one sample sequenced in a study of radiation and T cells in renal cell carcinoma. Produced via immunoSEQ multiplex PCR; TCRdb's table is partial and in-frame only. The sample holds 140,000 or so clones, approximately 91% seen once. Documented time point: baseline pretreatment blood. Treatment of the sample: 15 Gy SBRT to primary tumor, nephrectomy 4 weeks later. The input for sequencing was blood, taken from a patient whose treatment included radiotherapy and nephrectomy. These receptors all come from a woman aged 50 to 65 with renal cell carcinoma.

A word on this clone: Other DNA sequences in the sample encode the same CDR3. The CDR3 DNA sequence: TGCGCCAGCAGCTTAGGGACGGGCACAGATACGCAGTATTTT. Translating gives CASSLGTGTDTQYF. The chain links TRBV5-1 to TRBJ2-3; D may be TRBD1 or TRBD2 (5 bases each). V was clipped by 2 bases and J by 1 base, with 8 bases between them. The CDR3 contains 14 residues. Germline CDR1 and CDR2: SGHRS and YFSETQ.

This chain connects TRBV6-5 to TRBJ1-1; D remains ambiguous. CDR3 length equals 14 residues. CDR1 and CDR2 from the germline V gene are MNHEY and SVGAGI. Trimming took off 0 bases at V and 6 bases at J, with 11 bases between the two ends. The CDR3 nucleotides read TGTGCCAGCAGTTACTCAGCCTTGGGAGCTGAAGCTTTCTTT. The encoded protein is CASSYSALGAEAFF.

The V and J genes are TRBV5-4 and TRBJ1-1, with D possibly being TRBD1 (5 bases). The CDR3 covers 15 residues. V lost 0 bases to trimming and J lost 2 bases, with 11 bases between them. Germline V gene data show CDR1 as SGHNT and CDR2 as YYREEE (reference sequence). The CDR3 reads CASSLGGGLNTEAFF. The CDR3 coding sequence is TGTGCCAGCAGCTTGGGTGGGGGTCTTAACACTGAAGCTTTCTTT.

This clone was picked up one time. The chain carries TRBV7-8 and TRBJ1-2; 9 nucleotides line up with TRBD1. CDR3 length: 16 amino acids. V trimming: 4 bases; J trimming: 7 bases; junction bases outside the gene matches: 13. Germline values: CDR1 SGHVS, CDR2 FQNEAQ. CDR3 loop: CASSSTPGQGMGGYTF. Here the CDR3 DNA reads TGTGCCAGCAGCTCCACCCCGGGACAGGGCATGGGTGGCTACACCTTC.

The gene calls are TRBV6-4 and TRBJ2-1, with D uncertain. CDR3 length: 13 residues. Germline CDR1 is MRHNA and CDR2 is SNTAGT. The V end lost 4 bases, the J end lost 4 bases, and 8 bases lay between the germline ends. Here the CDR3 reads CASSAGRYNEQFF. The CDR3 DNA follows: TGTGCCAGCAGTGCCGGCAGGTACAATGAGCAGTTCTTC.

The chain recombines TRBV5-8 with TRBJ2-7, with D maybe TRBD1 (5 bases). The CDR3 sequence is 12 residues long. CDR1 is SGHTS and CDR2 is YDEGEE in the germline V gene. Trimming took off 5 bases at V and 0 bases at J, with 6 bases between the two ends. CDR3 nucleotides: TGTGCCAGCAGGACAGTCTCCTACGAGCAGTACTTC. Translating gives CASRTVSYEQYF.

The CDR3 region has the DNA TGTGCCAGTAGTGCTCAAGGACAGGGGCGCGATGTCCACACCTTC. It translates to CASSAQGQGRDVHTF. The gene calls are TRBV19 and TRBJ1-2, with 9 bases that match TRBD1. V lost 5 bases to trimming and J lost 12 bases; unmatched junction nucleotides: 16. The CDR3 has 15 residues. Germline CDR1 reads LNHDA; CDR2 reads SQIVND (reference sequence).

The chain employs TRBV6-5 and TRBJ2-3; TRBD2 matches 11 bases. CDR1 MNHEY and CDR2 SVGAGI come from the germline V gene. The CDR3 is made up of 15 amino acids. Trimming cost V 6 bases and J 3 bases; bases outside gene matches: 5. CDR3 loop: CASSLAGGVTDTQYF. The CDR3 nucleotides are TGTGCCAGCAGCTTAGCGGGGGGGGTGACAGATACGCAGTATTTT.

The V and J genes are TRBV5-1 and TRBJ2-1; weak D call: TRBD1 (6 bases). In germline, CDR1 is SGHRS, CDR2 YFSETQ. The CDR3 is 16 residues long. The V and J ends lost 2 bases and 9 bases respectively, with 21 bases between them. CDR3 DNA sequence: TGCGCCAGCAGCTTTGTGGACAGCGCAGTCAATTTTGAGCAGTTCTTC. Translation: CASSFVDSAVNFEQFF.

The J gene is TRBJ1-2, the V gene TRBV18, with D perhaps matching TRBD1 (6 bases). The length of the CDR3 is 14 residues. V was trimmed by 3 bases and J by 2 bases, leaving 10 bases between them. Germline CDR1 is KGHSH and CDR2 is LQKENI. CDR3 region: CASSPPTGNYGYTF. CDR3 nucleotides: TGTGCCAGCTCACCGCCTACAGGGAACTATGGCTACACCTTC.

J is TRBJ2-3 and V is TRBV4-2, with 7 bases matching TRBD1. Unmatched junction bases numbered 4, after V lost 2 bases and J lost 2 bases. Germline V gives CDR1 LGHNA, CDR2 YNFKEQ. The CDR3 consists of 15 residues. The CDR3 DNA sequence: TGTGCCAGCAGCCAAAAACAGGGGATCACAGATACGCAGTATTTT. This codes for CASSQKQGITDTQYF.

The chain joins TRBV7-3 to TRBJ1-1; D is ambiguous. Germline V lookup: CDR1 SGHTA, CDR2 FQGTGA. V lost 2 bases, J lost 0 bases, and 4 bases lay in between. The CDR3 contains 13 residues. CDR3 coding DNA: TGTGCCAGCAGCTTATATCTGAACACTGAAGCTTTCTTT. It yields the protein CASSLYLNTEAFF.

CDR3 in amino acids: CASSVAGAYNEQFF. The CDR3 DNA sequence: TGTGCCAGCAGCGTAGCGGGGGCTTACAATGAGCAGTTCTTC. The chain couples TRBV9 to TRBJ2-1; D assignment may be TRBD1 or TRBD2 (6 bases each). The CDR3 is 14 residues long. Per germline, CDR1 SGDLS and CDR2 YYNGEE. The V end lost 0 bases, the J end lost 4 bases, and 8 bases lay between the germline ends.

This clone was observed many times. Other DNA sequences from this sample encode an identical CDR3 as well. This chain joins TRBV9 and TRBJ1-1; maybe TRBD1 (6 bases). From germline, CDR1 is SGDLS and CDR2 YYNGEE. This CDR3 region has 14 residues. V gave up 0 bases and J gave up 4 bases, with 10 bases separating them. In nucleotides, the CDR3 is TGTGCCAGCAGCGTAGCTACGGACAGCACTGAAGCTTTCTTT. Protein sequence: CASSVATDSTEAFF.

CDR3: CASSPPLHEQFF. CDR3 DNA sequence: TGTGCCAGCAGCCCCCCTCTCCATGAGCAGTTCTTC. V gene TRBV7-2 combines with J gene TRBJ2-1; D is unclear. Per the germline V gene, CDR1 is SGHTA and CDR2 is FQGNSA. V shed 5 bases and J shed 8 bases, with 10 bases lying between them. This CDR3 has 12 amino acids.

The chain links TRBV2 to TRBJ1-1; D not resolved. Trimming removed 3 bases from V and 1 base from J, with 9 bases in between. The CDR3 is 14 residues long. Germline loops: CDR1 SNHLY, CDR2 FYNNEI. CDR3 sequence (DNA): TGTGCCAGCAGTGACGGGGTTGCGAACACTGAAGCTTTCTTT. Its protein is CASSDGVANTEAFF.

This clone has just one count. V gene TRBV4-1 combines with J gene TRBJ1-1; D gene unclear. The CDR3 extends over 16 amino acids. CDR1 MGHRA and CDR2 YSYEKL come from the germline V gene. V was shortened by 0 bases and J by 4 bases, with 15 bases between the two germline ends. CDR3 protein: CASSQDTTGGGTEAFF. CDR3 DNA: TGCGCCAGCAGCCAAGATACCACGGGCGGCGGCACTGAAGCTTTCTTT.